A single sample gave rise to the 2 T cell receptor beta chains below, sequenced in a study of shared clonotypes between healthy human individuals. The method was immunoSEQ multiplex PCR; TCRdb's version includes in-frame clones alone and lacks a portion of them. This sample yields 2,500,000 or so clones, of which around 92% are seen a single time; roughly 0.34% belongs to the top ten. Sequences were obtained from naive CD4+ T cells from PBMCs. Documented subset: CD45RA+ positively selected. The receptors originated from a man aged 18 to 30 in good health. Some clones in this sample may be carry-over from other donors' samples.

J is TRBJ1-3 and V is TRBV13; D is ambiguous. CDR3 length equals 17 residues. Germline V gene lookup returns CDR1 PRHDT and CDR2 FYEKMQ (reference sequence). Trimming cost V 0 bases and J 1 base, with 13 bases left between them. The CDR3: CASSLGPKGVSGNTIYF. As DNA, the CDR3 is TGTGCCAGCAGCTTAGGCCCGAAGGGAGTATCTGGAAACACCATATATTTT.

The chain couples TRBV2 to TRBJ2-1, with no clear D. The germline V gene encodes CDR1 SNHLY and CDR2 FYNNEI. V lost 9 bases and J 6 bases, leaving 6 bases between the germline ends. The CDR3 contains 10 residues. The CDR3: CASRANEQFF. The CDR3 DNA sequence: TGTGCCAGTCGGGCCAATGAGCAGTTCTTC.